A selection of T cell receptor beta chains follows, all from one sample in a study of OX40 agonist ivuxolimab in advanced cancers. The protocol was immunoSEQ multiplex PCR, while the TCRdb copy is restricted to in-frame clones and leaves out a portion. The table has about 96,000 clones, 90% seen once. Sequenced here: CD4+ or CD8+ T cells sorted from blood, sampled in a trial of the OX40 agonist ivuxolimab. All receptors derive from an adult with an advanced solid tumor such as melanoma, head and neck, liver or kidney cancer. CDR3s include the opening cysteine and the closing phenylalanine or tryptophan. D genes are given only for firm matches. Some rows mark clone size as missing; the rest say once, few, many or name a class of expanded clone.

CDR3 protein: CASSTGQSNEKLFF; CDR3 DNA: TGCGCCAGCAGCACCGGACAGAGTAATGAAAAACTGTTTTTT; CDR3 length: 14; V gene: TRBV5-1; J gene: TRBJ1-4; D gene: -; clone size: -
CDR3 protein: CASGRQREAFF; CDR3 DNA: TGTGCCAGTGGGAGACAGCGCGAAGCTTTCTTT; CDR3 length: 11; V gene: TRBV6-5; J gene: TRBJ1-1; D gene: -; clone size: -
CDR3 protein: CASSPTLTGVEQYF; CDR3 DNA: TGTGCCAGCAGCCCAACCCTGACAGGGGTCGAGCAGTACTTC; CDR3 length: 14; V gene: TRBV9; J gene: TRBJ2-7; D gene: TRBD1; clone size: -
CDR3 protein: CASSLMWGPGNLLREQFF; CDR3 DNA: TGTGCCAGCAGCTTAATGTGGGGTCCGGGAAATCTTTTACGTGAGCAGTTCTTC; CDR3 length: 18; V gene: TRBV7-6; J gene: TRBJ2-1; D gene: -; clone size: -
CDR3 protein: CASSLLDLAGVGETQYF; CDR3 DNA: TGTGCCAGCAGTCTACTCGACCTAGCGGGAGTCGGGGAGACCCAGTACTTC; CDR3 length: 17; V gene: TRBV28; J gene: TRBJ2-5; D gene: TRBD2; clone size: -
CDR3 protein: CASSSGTQYQETQYF; CDR3 DNA: TGTGCCAGCAGTTCCGGGACACAGTACCAAGAGACCCAGTACTTC; CDR3 length: 15; V gene: TRBV4-2; J gene: TRBJ2-5; D gene: -; clone size: -
CDR3 protein: CASSLQLAGIGNEQFF; CDR3 DNA: TGTGCCAGCAGCTTGCAACTAGCGGGAATCGGCAATGAGCAGTTCTTC; CDR3 length: 16; V gene: TRBV7-6; J gene: TRBJ2-1; D gene: TRBD2; clone size: -
CDR3 protein: CTSSQRGADTQYF; CDR3 DNA: TGCACCAGCAGCCAAAGGGGGGCAGATACGCAGTATTTT; CDR3 length: 13; V gene: TRBV1; J gene: TRBJ2-3; D gene: -; clone size: -
CDR3 protein: CASSQDIGAGELFF; CDR3 DNA: TGTGCCAGCAGCCAAGACATCGGGGCCGGGGAGCTGTTTTTT; CDR3 length: 14; V gene: TRBV4-2; J gene: TRBJ2-2; D gene: -; clone size: -
CDR3 protein: CASSPNIGTEAFF; CDR3 DNA: TGTGCCAGCAGCCCAAATATTGGCACTGAAGCTTTCTTT; CDR3 length: 13; V gene: TRBV11-3; J gene: TRBJ1-1; D gene: -; clone size: once
CDR3 protein: CASSVEQETQYF; CDR3 DNA: TGTGCCAGCAGCGTAGAGCAGGAGACCCAGTACTTC; CDR3 length: 12; V gene: TRBV9; J gene: TRBJ2-5; D gene: -; clone size: -
CDR3 protein: CASSLSQGEQYF; CDR3 DNA: TGTGCCAGCAGTTTATCCCAGGGCGAGCAGTACTTC; CDR3 length: 12; V gene: TRBV28; J gene: TRBJ2-7; D gene: -; clone size: -
CDR3 protein: CSVETGVGGNEQFF; CDR3 DNA: TGCAGCGTTGAAACGGGGGTAGGTGGCAATGAGCAGTTCTTC; CDR3 length: 14; V gene: TRBV29-1; J gene: TRBJ2-1; D gene: -; clone size: once
CDR3 protein: CASSLGGGINTEAFF; CDR3 DNA: TGTGCCAGCAGCTTGGGGGGAGGGATAAACACTGAAGCTTTCTTT; CDR3 length: 15; V gene: TRBV5-8; J gene: TRBJ1-1; D gene: -; clone size: -
CDR3 protein: CASSQEGAGKAEAFF; CDR3 DNA: TGCGCCAGCAGCCAAGAAGGGGCAGGGAAGGCTGAAGCTTTCTTT; CDR3 length: 15; V gene: TRBV4-3; J gene: TRBJ1-1; D gene: -; clone size: -
CDR3 protein: CASSPWASVSTDTQYF; CDR3 DNA: TGTGCCAGCAGCCCCTGGGCTAGCGTCTCCACAGATACGCAGTATTTT; CDR3 length: 16; V gene: TRBV6-6; J gene: TRBJ2-3; D gene: -; clone size: -
CDR3 protein: CASSGEAGVGTDTQYF; CDR3 DNA: TGTGCCAGCAGCGGGGAGGCGGGAGTAGGTACAGATACGCAGTATTTT; CDR3 length: 16; V gene: TRBV11-3; J gene: TRBJ2-3; D gene: TRBD2; clone size: -
CDR3 protein: CASGARGTDTQYF; CDR3 DNA: TGTGCCAGCGGGGCGAGGGGCACAGATACGCAGTATTTT; CDR3 length: 13; V gene: TRBV6-5; J gene: TRBJ2-3; D gene: -; clone size: -
CDR3 protein: CASSLSGTGQYF; CDR3 DNA: TGTGCCAGCAGCTTAAGTGGAACAGGGCAGTATTTT; CDR3 length: 12; V gene: TRBV11-3; J gene: TRBJ2-3; D gene: -; clone size: -
CDR3 protein: CAWKALAGVNNEQFF; CDR3 DNA: TGTGCCTGGAAGGCCTTAGCGGGAGTGAACAATGAGCAGTTCTTC; CDR3 length: 15; V gene: TRBV30; J gene: TRBJ2-1; D gene: TRBD2; clone size: -
CDR3 protein: CASSPGSGPLYNEQFF; CDR3 DNA: TGCGCCAGCAGCCCCGGATCTGGGCCGTTGTACAATGAGCAGTTCTTC; CDR3 length: 16; V gene: TRBV4-1; J gene: TRBJ2-1; D gene: -; clone size: -
CDR3 protein: CASSPRLAGGLGHWEQFF; CDR3 DNA: TGTGCCAGCAGCCCCCGACTAGCGGGAGGGCTCGGTCATTGGGAGCAGTTCTTC; CDR3 length: 18; V gene: TRBV7-3; J gene: TRBJ2-1; D gene: TRBD2; clone size: -
CDR3 protein: CASSQGLAGVGEQYF; CDR3 DNA: TGTGCCAGCAGCCAAGGACTAGCGGGAGTAGGAGAGCAGTACTTC; CDR3 length: 15; V gene: TRBV11-2; J gene: TRBJ2-7; D gene: TRBD2; clone size: -
CDR3 protein: CASRRDRVGTEAFF; CDR3 DNA: TGTGCCAGCAGGAGGGACAGGGTGGGCACTGAAGCTTTCTTT; CDR3 length: 14; V gene: TRBV2; J gene: TRBJ1-1; D gene: TRBD1; clone size: -
CDR3 protein: CASSRTGRQETQYF; CDR3 DNA: TGTGCCAGCAGTCGGACAGGGCGGCAAGAGACCCAGTACTTC; CDR3 length: 14; V gene: TRBV5-6; J gene: TRBJ2-5; D gene: TRBD1; clone size: -
CDR3 protein: CASSPTTGADHQPQHF; CDR3 DNA: TGTGCCAGCAGCCCTACGACAGGGGCAGACCATCAGCCCCAGCATTTT; CDR3 length: 16; V gene: TRBV7-9; J gene: TRBJ1-5; D gene: TRBD1; clone size: -
CDR3 protein: CASSLGTAGSF; CDR3 DNA: TGTGCCAGCAGCCTTGGGACAGCGGGTTCCTTT; CDR3 length: 11; V gene: TRBV11-2; J gene: TRBJ1-1; D gene: TRBD1; clone size: -
CDR3 protein: CASSPSLGAGATAQPLTQYF; CDR3 DNA: TGTGCCAGCTCACCATCCCTTGGGGCGGGGGCTACAGCCCAACCACTTACGCAGTATTTT; CDR3 length: 20; V gene: TRBV18; J gene: TRBJ2-3; D gene: -; clone size: -
CDR3 protein: CASQEGVITEAFF; CDR3 DNA: TGTGCCAGTCAAGAGGGGGTTATAACTGAAGCTTTCTTT; CDR3 length: 13; V gene: TRBV19; J gene: TRBJ1-1; D gene: -; clone size: few
CDR3 protein: CASSQRQGYMYTQYF; CDR3 DNA: TGTGCCAGCAGTCAGAGACAGGGATATATGTATACGCAGTATTTT; CDR3 length: 15; V gene: TRBV27; J gene: TRBJ2-3; D gene: TRBD1; clone size: -
CDR3 protein: CASSPTRGTSYEQYF; CDR3 DNA: TGTGCCAGCTCACCTACCAGGGGGACATCCTACGAGCAGTACTTC; CDR3 length: 15; V gene: TRBV18; J gene: TRBJ2-7; D gene: TRBD1; clone size: -
CDR3 protein: CACSRDSGGELFF; CDR3 DNA: TGTGCCTGTAGTCGGGACAGTGGCGGGGAGCTGTTTTTT; CDR3 length: 13; V gene: TRBV30; J gene: TRBJ2-2; D gene: TRBD1; clone size: -
CDR3 protein: CASSPQIGVHTDTQYF; CDR3 DNA: TGTGCCAGCAGCCCGCAGATAGGGGTTCACACAGATACGCAGTATTTT; CDR3 length: 16; V gene: TRBV11-1; J gene: TRBJ2-3; D gene: -; clone size: -
CDR3 protein: CATLQGFSTDTQYF; CDR3 DNA: TGCGCAACCCTCCAGGGATTTAGCACAGATACGCAGTATTTT; CDR3 length: 14; V gene: TRBV10-2; J gene: TRBJ2-3; D gene: -; clone size: -
CDR3 protein: CASSAGLAANQETQYF; CDR3 DNA: TGTGCTAGCAGCGCCGGACTAGCCGCTAACCAAGAGACCCAGTACTTC; CDR3 length: 16; V gene: TRBV7-7; J gene: TRBJ2-5; D gene: TRBD2; clone size: -
CDR3 protein: CASGLRPHGPKDTQYF; CDR3 DNA: TGTGCTAGTGGTTTGAGACCACACGGACCCAAAGATACGCAGTATTTT; CDR3 length: 16; V gene: TRBV12-5; J gene: TRBJ2-3; D gene: -; clone size: -
CDR3 protein: CARSLGGSSYNEQFF; CDR3 DNA: TGTGCCAGAAGCTTGGGTGGGAGCTCCTACAATGAGCAGTTCTTC; CDR3 length: 15; V gene: TRBV5-3; J gene: TRBJ2-1; D gene: -; clone size: -
CDR3 protein: CAISGSGTTALGEQFF; CDR3 DNA: TGTGCCATCAGTGGCTCCGGGACTACAGCTTTGGGTGAGCAGTTCTTC; CDR3 length: 16; V gene: TRBV10-3; J gene: TRBJ2-1; D gene: TRBD2; clone size: -
CDR3 protein: CASSFLLGTGDYEQYF; CDR3 DNA: TGTGCCAGCAGCTTTCTTCTCGGGACAGGGGACTACGAGCAGTACTTC; CDR3 length: 16; V gene: TRBV11-2; J gene: TRBJ2-7; D gene: TRBD1; clone size: -
CDR3 protein: CAWSVGLAGLSYEQYF; CDR3 DNA: TGTGCCTGGAGTGTCGGGCTAGCGGGGCTCTCCTACGAGCAGTACTTC; CDR3 length: 16; V gene: TRBV30; J gene: TRBJ2-7; D gene: TRBD2; clone size: -
CDR3 protein: CASSYSAGRLDTQYF; CDR3 DNA: TGTGCCAGCAGTTACTCGGCGGGGCGATTAGATACGCAGTATTTT; CDR3 length: 15; V gene: TRBV6-6; J gene: TRBJ2-3; D gene: -; clone size: -